The 30 T cell receptor beta chains below were found in one sample sequenced in a study of blood T cell repertoires in COVID-19. The table came from immunoSEQ multiplex PCR; TCRdb's copy has only in-frame clones and leaves some out. The sample carries around 130,000 clones, around 80% recorded once. Sequencing was carried out using peripheral blood. The receptors here all came from a woman between 55 and 75 years old with acute or convalescent COVID-19.

The chain carries TRBV27 and TRBJ1-1, with 7 bases lining up with TRBD1. Germline loops: CDR1 MNHEY, CDR2 SMNVEV (reference sequence). J was trimmed by 5 bases and V by 5 bases; bases with no gene match: 8. CDR3 length equals 14 residues. CDR3 nucleotides: TGTGCCAGCAGTCCCGACAGGGCTGGTACTGAAGCTTTCTTT. It is translated as CASSPDRAGTEAFF.

CDR3 sequence: CASSVLRGRTGELFF. The CDR3 nucleotides read TGTGCCAGCAGCGTGTTGAGGGGGCGAACCGGGGAGCTGTTTTTT. The chain recombines TRBV5-8 with TRBJ2-2; 7 nucleotides agree with TRBD1. The ends lost 4 bases at V and 5 bases at J; junction bases unmatched: 8. Germline-derived CDR1 and CDR2 are SGHTS and YDEGEE. CDR3 length: 15 amino acids. Full variable domain (remainder filled in from reference TRBV5-8 and TRBJ2-2): EAGVTQSPTHLIKTRGQQATLRCSPISGHTSVYWYQQALGLGLQFLLWYDEGEERNRGNFPPRFSGRQFPNYSSELNVNALELEDSALYLCASSVLRGRTGELFFGEGSRLTVL.

V usage is TRBV2 and J usage is TRBJ2-1; tentative D call: TRBD1 (6 bases). The CDR3 is 16 amino acids. CDR1 SNHLY and CDR2 FYNNEI come from the germline V gene. V dropped 0 bases and J dropped 5 bases, with 14 bases sitting between them. The CDR3 DNA is TGTGCCAGCAGTGAAGCGCTTAGGGACACCGACAATGAGCAGTTCTTC. Translating gives CASSEALRDTDNEQFF. The full variable domain, rest sourced from reference TRBV2 and TRBJ2-1, is EPEVTQTPSHQVTQMGQEVILRCVPISNHLYFYWYRQILGQKVEFLVSFYNNEISEKSEIFDDQFSVERPDGSNFTLKIRSTKLEDSAMYFCASSEALRDTDNEQFFGPGTRLTVL.

This sequence joins TRBV5-1 and TRBJ2-1, with 9 bases aligning to TRBD2. Germline V lookup: CDR1 SGHRS, CDR2 YFSETQ. The CDR3 is 15 residues long. With 1 base clipped from V and 6 bases from J, the junction kept 5 bases outside the gene matches. Here the CDR3 reads CASSLRAGGINEQFF. For the CDR3, the DNA is TGCGCCAGCAGCTTGCGGGCGGGGGGGATCAATGAGCAGTTCTTC.

V usage is TRBV19 and J usage is TRBJ1-3, with D possibly TRBD1 on 6 matching bases. The V gene's germline CDR1 is LNHDA and CDR2 SQIVND (reference sequence). Trimming cost V 7 bases and J 8 bases, with 18 bases left between them. This CDR3 contains 14 residues. The CDR3 DNA sequence: TGTGCCAGTAAACCAACGACAGGCCGGGACACCATATATTTT. Translated, it gives CASKPTTGRDTIYF. Looking up the rest from reference TRBV19 and TRBJ1-3 gives the full variable domain: DGGITQSPKYLFRKEGQNVTLSCEQNLNHDAMYWYRQDPGQGLRLIYYSQIVNDFQKGDIAEGYSVSREKKESFPLTVTSAQKNPTAFYLCASKPTTGRDTIYFGEGSWLTVV.

This clone was seen once. The chain links TRBV12-5 to TRBJ2-2; tentative D call: TRBD1 (6 bases). Trimming pared 8 bases from V and 1 base from J, leaving 14 bases between. Germline assignment: CDR1 LGHNT and CDR2 FRNRAP. The CDR3 runs 15 residues. The CDR3 spells CASWGTGMNTGELFF. The CDR3 region has the DNA TGTGCTAGTTGGGGAACAGGGATGAACACCGGGGAGCTGTTTTTT.

This chain links TRBV3-1 (or the pseudogene TRBV3-2) with TRBJ1-2; D uncertain. V was pared by 10 bases and J by 8 bases, with 17 bases between. This CDR3 region has 12 residues. Germline V gene sequence: CDR1 LGHDT, CDR2 YNNKEL (reference sequence). CDR3 in DNA: TGTGCCACTTCCGGGCTTGGAGGAGGCTACACCTTC. It specifies CATSGLGGGYTF.

Here the CDR3 reads CASSGDRTGRVEKLFF. In DNA form, the CDR3 reads TGTGCCAGTAGTGGGGACCGGACAGGGAGAGTTGAAAAACTGTTTTTT. This rearrangement joins TRBV19 to TRBJ1-4, with 8 bases fitting TRBD1. Germline V gene sequence: CDR1 LNHDA, CDR2 SQIVND (reference sequence). V lost 5 bases to trimming and J lost 7 bases; unmatched junction nucleotides: 12. The CDR3 sequence is 16 residues long. Together with reference TRBV19 and TRBJ1-4, the CDR3 gives the full variable domain: DGGITQSPKYLFRKEGQNVTLSCEQNLNHDAMYWYRQDPGQGLRLIYYSQIVNDFQKGDIAEGYSVSREKKESFPLTVTSAQKNPTAFYLCASSGDRTGRVEKLFFGSGTQLSVL.

This rearrangement joins TRBV2 to TRBJ1-1, with a possible D match to TRBD1 (6 bases). The germline V gene has CDR1 SNHLY and CDR2 FYNNEI. Trimming removed 8 bases from V and 0 bases from J, with 10 bases in between. The CDR3 runs 13 residues. The DNA for the CDR3 is TGTGCCAGCTCGGACAGCATGAACACTGAAGCTTTCTTT. It encodes CASSDSMNTEAFF.

This rearrangement joins TRBV7-2 to TRBJ2-4; D is perhaps TRBD2 (6 bases). Trimming took off 0 bases at V and 8 bases at J, with 8 bases between the two ends. The CDR3 length is 13 residues. CDR1 is SGHTA and CDR2 is FQGNSA in the germline V gene. As DNA, the CDR3 is TGTGCCAGCAGCTTAGCGGGGGGTGACATTCAGTACTTC. This codes for CASSLAGGDIQYF.

The CDR3 sequence is CASSQGVIPGNEQFF. The CDR3 DNA follows: TGCGCCAGCAGCCAAGGAGTGATCCCAGGCAATGAGCAGTTCTTC. V is TRBV4-1 and J is TRBJ2-1; no definite D call. The CDR3 contains 15 residues. Germline CDR1 and CDR2: MGHRA and YSYEKL. Trimming pared 1 base from V and 6 bases from J, leaving 13 bases between.

The V gene is TRBV7-9, the J gene TRBJ1-5; 7 positions match TRBD1. V shed 5 bases, J shed 9 bases, and the junction held 7 bases outside the gene matches. The CDR3 is 13 residues long. The germline gives CDR1 SEHNR, CDR2 FQNEAQ (reference sequence). The CDR3, as DNA: TGTGCCAGCAGCACCCGGGACAGAGGGCCCCAGCATTTT. Protein sequence: CASSTRDRGPQHF.

V usage is TRBV19 and J usage is TRBJ1-2; D gene unclear. CDR1 LNHDA and CDR2 SQIVND come from the germline V gene (reference sequence). Trimming pared 3 bases from V and 5 bases from J, leaving 10 bases between. The CDR3 runs to 13 residues. The CDR3 spells CASSIRLWYGYTF. The CDR3 region has the DNA TGTGCCAGTAGTATCAGGTTATGGTATGGCTACACCTTC.

This clone showed up just once. The chain carries TRBV2 and TRBJ1-2; D is unclear. The CDR3 length is 12 residues. From germline, CDR1 is SNHLY and CDR2 FYNNEI. With 5 bases removed from V and 8 bases from J, the gap between germline ends came to 12 bases. The CDR3 reads CASSPRGEGYTF. CDR3 coding DNA: TGTGCCAGCAGTCCCCGCGGTGAGGGCTACACCTTC.

V is TRBV18 and J is TRBJ1-5, with TRBD1 matching 10 bases. The CDR3 length is 15 residues. The germline gives CDR1 KGHSH, CDR2 LQKENI. Germline trimming cut 3 bases from V and 5 bases from J; bases unmatched to any gene: 4. CDR3 nucleotide sequence: TGTGCCAGCTCACCGGGACAGGGGCCTTATCAGCCCCAGCATTTT. This codes for CASSPGQGPYQPQHF.

This clone was seen once. The chain carries TRBV2 and TRBJ1-2, with D perhaps matching TRBD1 (6 bases). The CDR3 has 13 amino acids. CDR1 SNHLY and CDR2 FYNNEI come from the germline V gene. Trimming cost V 8 bases and J 4 bases, with 14 bases left between them. The CDR3 DNA sequence: TGTGCCAGCCATTTTCAGGGGAGCTATGGCTACACCTTC. This gives the protein CASHFQGSYGYTF.

The chain is built from TRBV7-9 and TRBJ1-2, with TRBD1 identical over 7 bases. The CDR3 has 16 amino acids. Per germline, CDR1 SEHNR and CDR2 FQNEAQ (reference sequence). The trim removed 2 bases at V and 8 bases at J, leaving 14 bases unmatched. Here the CDR3 reads CASSLSYSTGEDGYTF. DNA of the CDR3: TGTGCCAGCAGCTTATCCTATTCTACAGGGGAGGACGGCTACACCTTC.

The V call is TRBV30, the J call TRBJ1-2; 7 positions agree with TRBD1. CDR1 is GTSNPN and CDR2 is SVGIG in the germline V gene (reference sequence). V lost 2 bases, J lost 2 bases, and 8 bases stayed unmatched. This CDR3 spans 15 amino acids. The CDR3 is CAWSRIDRANYGYTF. The CDR3 bases are TGTGCCTGGAGTCGAATAGACAGGGCGAACTATGGCTACACCTTC.

In its sample, this clone was seen once. The chain carries TRBV6-5 and TRBJ1-4; 12 bases fit TRBD1. J was trimmed by 16 bases and V by 9 bases; bases with no gene match: 15. From germline, CDR1 is MNHEY and CDR2 SVGAGI. This CDR3 is 14 amino acids long. The CDR3 is CASQPGQGAFRSFF. CDR3 coding DNA: TGTGCCAGTCAACCGGGACAGGGGGCTTTCCGGTCGTTTTTT.

V is TRBV27 and J is TRBJ1-1, with TRBD1 identical over 9 bases. From germline, CDR1 is MNHEY and CDR2 SMNVEV (reference sequence). The CDR3 loop spans 14 amino acids. The V segment lost 5 bases and the J segment 10 bases; nucleotides outside the gene matches: 11. The CDR3 sequence: CASSPLGQGVGAFF. The CDR3 DNA reads as TGTGCCAGCAGTCCCCTGGGACAGGGTGTAGGAGCTTTCTTT.

This chain joins TRBV29-1 and TRBJ1-2, with D unresolved. Trimming stripped 5 bases from V and 4 bases from J, with 11 bases between. The CDR3 is 12 amino acids. Germline values: CDR1 SQVTM, CDR2 ANQGSEA. In nucleotides, the CDR3 is TGCAGCGTTAATCAAGGAGCCTATGGCTACACCTTC. It yields the protein CSVNQGAYGYTF.

The V and J genes are TRBV7-2 and TRBJ1-1, with 7 bases matching TRBD1. V shed 0 bases and J 2 bases; nucleotides not matched to a gene: 6. The CDR3 is 16 amino acids. Germline assignment: CDR1 SGHTA and CDR2 FQGNSA. The CDR3 DNA sequence: TGTGCCAGCAGCTTAGCCGGGACAGCCCTTAACACTGAAGCTTTCTTT. Translation gives CASSLAGTALNTEAFF.

The chain links TRBV6-1 to TRBJ1-6, with 7 bases fitting TRBD1. CDR1 and CDR2 (germline): MNHNS, SASEGT. The CDR3 length is 14 residues. With 3 bases clipped from V and 6 bases from J, the junction kept 2 bases outside the gene matches. Written as DNA, the CDR3 is TGTGCCAGCAGTGAGGGACAGTTTAATTCACCCCTCCACTTT. It is translated as CASSEGQFNSPLHF.

The chain carries TRBV6-5 and TRBJ1-5, with a weak D call TRBD1 (6 bases). Germline CDR1 is MNHEY and CDR2 is SVGAGI. Trimming cost V 0 bases and J 5 bases, with 11 bases left between them. CDR3 length: 15 amino acids. CDR3 sequence reads: CASSYSRGGDQPQHF. DNA for the CDR3: TGTGCCAGCAGTTACTCGAGGGGGGGGGATCAGCCCCAGCATTTT.

This rearrangement joins TRBV9 to TRBJ1-1, with D unclear. Trimming cost V 4 bases and J 5 bases, with 21 bases left between them. The length of the CDR3 is 16 residues. Germline CDR1 reads SGDLS; CDR2 reads YYNGEE. CDR3 DNA sequence: TGTGCCAGCAGCCTTCAACCGACACTTGCGGGGACTGAAGCTTTCTTT. It yields the protein CASSLQPTLAGTEAFF.

This clone has more than one count but fewer than ten. The V and J genes are TRBV15 and TRBJ1-5; D is undetermined. Germline-derived CDR1 and CDR2 are LNHNV and YYDKDF (reference sequence). V was cut by 0 bases and J by 2 bases, with 14 bases left in between. The CDR3 spans 17 residues. The CDR3 DNA reads as TGTGCCACCAGCAGAGATTGGCAATCTCAGGGCAATCAGCCCCAGCATTTT. The encoded protein is CATSRDWQSQGNQPQHF.

The CDR3 spells CASSIGQGHSYEQYV. CDR3 nucleotide sequence: TGTGCCAGTAGTATAGGACAGGGACACTCCTACGAGCAGTACGTC. The chain has TRBV19 and TRBJ2-7; TRBD1 agrees at 7 bases. With V trimmed by 1 base and J by 0 bases, 3 bases remained unmatched. The CDR3 length is 15 residues. Germline assignment: CDR1 LNHDA and CDR2 SQIVND (reference sequence).

The chain carries TRBV9 and TRBJ2-3, with D perhaps matching TRBD2 (6 bases). Germline-derived CDR1 and CDR2 are SGDLS and YYNGEE. The CDR3 consists of 14 residues. V was clipped by 3 bases and J by 2 bases, with 10 bases between them. The CDR3 DNA sequence: TGTGCCAGCAGCGCGCGGGATCTCACAGATACGCAGTATTTT. Protein: CASSARDLTDTQYF.

The chain has TRBV5-8 and TRBJ2-3; 9 nucleotides agree with TRBD1. J lost 5 bases, V lost 1 base, and 17 bases had no gene match. CDR1 is SGHTS and CDR2 is YDEGEE in the germline V gene. The CDR3 sequence is 19 residues long. The CDR3 is CASSLRLVPLGTGKDTQYF. Written as DNA, the CDR3 is TGTGCCAGCAGCTTGCGCCTGGTTCCCTTAGGGACAGGGAAAGATACGCAGTATTTT.

V is TRBV19 and J is TRBJ2-7; 12 bases are shared with TRBD1. The germline V gene has CDR1 LNHDA and CDR2 SQIVND (reference sequence). V lost 7 bases to trimming and J lost 6 bases; unmatched junction nucleotides: 7. The CDR3 consists of 14 residues. CDR3 DNA: TGTGCCAGTACCCCCGGGACAGGGGGCGGCGAGCAGTACTTC. As protein: CASTPGTGGGEQYF.